This passage covers 22 T cell receptor beta chains from one sample sequenced in a study of neurological immune-mediated disorders. TCRdb analysed the 5' RACE reads with MiXCR anew, one entry per CDR3 protein. Among 65,000 to 95,000 distinct CDR3 sequences listed, roughly 4.8% were seen once. The sample was PBMCs. These receptors came from a young woman with multiple sclerosis.

This clonotype was observed many times. The genes are TRBV20-1 and TRBJ2-4; D possibly uses TRBD1 or TRBD2 (5 bases each). The CDR3 extends over 14 amino acids. The V end was cut by 6 bases, the J end by 7 bases, with 19 bases between. Germline CDR1 is DFQATT and CDR2 is SNEGSKA (reference sequence). This chain's CDR3 is CSAPLSQGVNIQYF. DNA of the CDR3: TGCAGTGCCCCTCTCTCCCAGGGAGTCAACATTCAGTACTTC.

This clonotype was counted many times. This may be a read error: a much more frequent sequence differs by one nucleotide. The chain has TRBV12-3 or TRBV12-4 and TRBJ2-3; D gene uncertain. The CDR3 has 12 residues. The CDR3 here is CDSSFGPDTQYF. CDR3 bases: TGTGACAGCAGTTTCGGCCCAGATACGCAGTATTTT.

This clonotype was seen ten or more times. The genes are TRBV5-1 and TRBJ2-7; TRBD1 is a possible D gene (5 bases). The CDR3 has 14 residues. Germline V gives CDR1 SGHRS, CDR2 YFSETQ. V was cut by 0 bases and J by 2 bases, with 9 bases left in between. The CDR3, as DNA: TGCGCCAGCAGCTTGGGGCCAGGGACCTACGAGCAGTACGTC. It is translated as CASSLGPGTYEQYV.

Ten or more counts support this clonotype. The chain joins TRBV20-1 to TRBJ2-5; TRBD2 agrees at 7 bases. V shed 3 bases, J shed 7 bases, and the junction held 11 bases outside the gene matches. The CDR3 consists of 14 residues. CDR1 and CDR2 from the germline V gene are DFQATT and SNEGSKA (reference sequence). The CDR3 region has the DNA TGCAGTGCTAGTCTGGCGACTAGCTCGACGACCCAGTACTTC. Translation gives CSASLATSSTTQYF.

This clonotype was observed many times. The CDR3 loop is CSARRAASNTEAFF. The CDR3, as DNA: TGCAGTGCCCGAAGGGCAGCAAGTAACACTGAAGCTTTCTTT. The genes are TRBV20-1 and TRBJ1-1; D not certain. The germline V gene has CDR1 DFQATT and CDR2 SNEGSKA (reference sequence). The CDR3 is 14 residues long. Trimming took 6 bases from V and 2 from J, leaving 16 bases between them.

In this sample, this clonotype turned up many times. The chain is built from TRBV12-5 and TRBJ2-3; D may be TRBD2 (6 bases). The CDR3 is made up of 15 amino acids. With 2 bases removed from V and 1 base from J, the gap between germline ends came to 10 bases. Per germline, CDR1 LGHNT and CDR2 FRNRAP. CDR3 protein: CASGLSREGTDTQYF. CDR3 DNA: TGTGCTAGTGGTTTGTCCAGGGAGGGCACAGATACGCAGTATTTT. The variable domain in full, completed from reference TRBV12-5 and TRBJ2-3, reads DARVTQTPRHKVTEMGQEVTMRCQPILGHNTVFWYRQTMMQGLELLAYFRNRAPLDDSGMPKDRFSAEMPDATLATLKIQPSEPRDSAVYFCASGLSREGTDTQYFGPGTRLTVL.

This clonotype was counted at least ten times. The J gene is TRBJ1-5, the V gene TRBV20-1, with D unresolved. Germline CDR1 is DFQATT and CDR2 is SNEGSKA (reference sequence). Trimming left V 1 base short and J 0 bases short, with 10 bases between. The CDR3 is made up of 15 amino acids. CDR3 DNA sequence: TGCAGTGCTAGAGGAATGGTAGGTAGCAATCAGCCCCAGCATTTT. It is translated as CSARGMVGSNQPQHF.

This clonotype was observed many times. The J gene is TRBJ2-1, the V gene TRBV20-1, with 9 bases matching TRBD2. The CDR3 runs 14 residues. J was trimmed by 3 bases and V by 7 bases; bases with no gene match: 7. CDR1 and CDR2 from the germline V gene are DFQATT and SNEGSKA (reference sequence). The CDR3 DNA reads TGCAGTGTCGGGAGTAGCGGGGGCTACAATGAGCAGTTCTTC. Translation: CSVGSSGGYNEQFF.

Ten or more counts support this clonotype. The gene calls are TRBV2 and TRBJ1-2; D remains ambiguous. The V gene lost 7 bases and the J gene lost 1 base, with 10 bases spanning the gap. The length of the CDR3 is 13 residues. CDR1 is SNHLY, CDR2 FYNNEI, per germline. The CDR3 region has the DNA TGTGCCAGCAAAGTCAGCTATAACTATGGCTACACCTTC. Protein product: CASKVSYNYGYTF.

The sample holds many counts of this clonotype. The CDR3: CASSLGGGATDTQYF. Written as DNA, the CDR3 is TGTGCCAGCAGCTTAGGCGGGGGGGCAACAGATACGCAGTATTTT. The chain couples TRBV7-6 to TRBJ2-3; 9 bases agree with TRBD2. Per the germline V gene, CDR1 is SGHVS and CDR2 is FNYEAQ. This CDR3 region has 15 residues. The V and J ends lost 1 base and 3 bases, in that order; junction bases with no gene match: 2.

This clonotype was counted ten times or more. The CDR3 DNA is TGCAGTGCGGCAACAGGGGCGTCTAATGAAAAACTGTTTTTT. Translated: CSAATGASNEKLFF. This chain uses TRBV20-1 with TRBJ1-4; 7 nucleotides align to TRBD1. Germline loops: CDR1 DFQATT, CDR2 SNEGSKA (reference sequence). This CDR3 spans 14 amino acids. J was trimmed by 3 bases and V by 6 bases; bases with no gene match: 7.

This clonotype was seen ten or more times. The chain links TRBV5-1 to TRBJ2-5; 8 bases line up with TRBD1. Germline V CDR1 and CDR2: SGHRS, YFSETQ. After removal of 3 bases from V and 5 bases from J, the junction contained 9 bases not matched to a gene. The CDR3 runs to 15 residues. Written as DNA, the CDR3 is TGCGCCAGCAGCTCCGGACAGGGCAACTCGGAGACCCAGTACTTC. Translated, it gives CASSSGQGNSETQYF.

This chain joins TRBV28 and TRBJ2-1; possible D gene TRBD2, 5 bases. This CDR3 comprises 15 residues. Per germline, CDR1 MDHEN and CDR2 SYDVKM. Trimming took 0 bases from V and 4 from J, leaving 10 bases between them. CDR3 sequence reads: CASSLWSGTYNEQFF. CDR3 sequence (DNA): TGTGCCAGCAGTTTATGGAGCGGTACTTACAATGAGCAGTTCTTC.

The chain joins TRBV7-3 to TRBJ2-1; TRBD1 aligns across 9 bases. Trimming took 2 bases from V and 8 from J; bases not matched to a gene: 10. Germline CDR1 reads SGHTA; CDR2 reads FQGTGA. The CDR3 runs 16 residues. CDR3 nucleotides: TGTGCCAGCAGCTTAGGAACCGGGACAGGGTTCGATGAGCAGTTCTTC. Translation: CASSLGTGTGFDEQFF.

At least ten counts were recorded for this clonotype. The rearrangement uses TRBV20-1 and TRBJ2-1, with 8 bases identical to TRBD1. CDR1 is DFQATT, CDR2 SNEGSKA, per germline (reference sequence). The CDR3 covers 15 residues. V was pared by 5 bases and J by 9 bases, with 15 bases of the junction left unmatched. The CDR3 loop reads CSAGRAGQGASEQFF. In DNA form, the CDR3 reads TGCAGTGCTGGTAGAGCAGGGCAGGGGGCGAGTGAGCAGTTCTTC.

The sample holds many counts of this clonotype. The J gene is TRBJ2-2, the V gene TRBV20-1, with TRBD1 matching 8 bases. J lost 3 bases, V lost 5 bases, and 11 bases had no gene match. Per the germline V gene, CDR1 is DFQATT and CDR2 is SNEGSKA (reference sequence). This CDR3 is 16 amino acids long. CDR3 coding DNA: TGCAGTGCTGCCCCTCGGGACAGGCTCTACACCGGGGAGCTGTTTTTT. It is translated as CSAAPRDRLYTGELFF.

Ten or more counts support this clonotype. This chain links TRBV5-1 with TRBJ2-1, with D uncertain. The CDR3 covers 12 residues. Trimming stripped 4 bases from V and 0 bases from J, with 2 bases between. Germline V gene sequence: CDR1 SGHRS, CDR2 YFSETQ. CDR3 protein: CASSGSYNEQFF. In nucleotides, the CDR3 is TGCGCCAGCAGCGGCTCCTACAATGAGCAGTTCTTC.

This clonotype was seen at least ten times. This rearrangement joins TRBV5-1 to TRBJ2-1, with TRBD2 identical over 10 bases. Germline assignment: CDR1 SGHRS and CDR2 YFSETQ. V was clipped by 0 bases and J by 10 bases; unmatched bases: 7. The CDR3 has 15 residues. CDR3 amino acids: CASSLVGLASEEQFF. DNA for the CDR3: TGCGCCAGCAGCTTGGTGGGACTAGCGTCGGAAGAGCAGTTCTTC.

This chain links TRBV20-1 with TRBJ2-7; the match to TRBD1 covers 9 bases. The CDR3 contains 18 residues. V lost 2 bases, J lost 7 bases, and 21 bases stayed unmatched. Per the germline V gene, CDR1 is DFQATT and CDR2 is SNEGSKA (reference sequence). The CDR3 here is CSARPYRAGTGFRWEQYF. CDR3 coding DNA: TGCAGTGCTAGACCTTACCGTGCCGGGACAGGGTTCCGTTGGGAGCAGTACTTC.

This clonotype has more than one count but fewer than ten. The rearrangement joins TRBV20-1 to TRBJ1-2; tentatively, D is TRBD1 (5 bases). The V end was cut by 0 bases, the J end by 4 bases, with 15 bases between. Per germline, CDR1 DFQATT and CDR2 SNEGSKA (reference sequence). CDR3 size: 15 residues. CDR3 protein: CSARDQGGGLYGYTF. In DNA form, the CDR3 reads TGCAGTGCTAGAGATCAGGGCGGGGGACTCTATGGCTACACCTTC.

This clonotype was seen many times. The chain recombines TRBV7-6 with TRBJ2-3, with 14 positions matching TRBD2. V dropped 3 bases and J dropped 0; count of bases not matched to a gene: 5. Germline V CDR1 and CDR2: SGHVS, FNYEAQ. This CDR3 has 18 amino acids. CDR3 protein: CASSFMGTSGGSTDTQYF. The CDR3 bases are TGTGCCAGCAGCTTCATGGGGACTAGCGGGGGAAGCACAGATACGCAGTATTTT.

The table lists this clonotype with many counts. The chain carries TRBV20-1 and TRBJ1-5, with D possibly being TRBD1 (5 bases). V lost 2 bases and J 6 bases, leaving 11 bases between the germline ends. Germline values: CDR1 DFQATT, CDR2 SNEGSKA (reference sequence). CDR3 length: 13 residues. The CDR3: CSARPGLLQPQHF. Here the CDR3 DNA reads TGCAGTGCTAGACCGGGACTGCTTCAGCCCCAGCATTTT.